This T cell receptor beta chain was captured in a study of T cells in Graves' hyperthyroidism and ophthalmopathy. Study overall: Staff took peripheral blood when the initial diagnosis was made, before any treatment began.

This clonotype has at least ten counts. Between the trimmed V and J ends, which lost 0 bases and 4 bases, there was a span of 6 bases. The germline V gene encodes CDR1 SGHRS and CDR2 YFSETQ. The CDR3 is 13 residues long. Amplification of TCR beta CDR3 regions used RNA as the template. The TCR CDR3 first-round RT-PCR relied on the HTBI primer set. In TCRdb, the multiplex PCR reads were re-called with MiXCR into one record per CDR3 protein. The table has some 270,000 distinct CDR3 sequences, approximately 15% seen once; the top ten hold roughly 7.9%. Diagnoses used clinical symptoms, serum thyroxine and TRAb, thyroid ultrasound and orbital computed tomography.

This TCR came from a woman in her forties with Graves' hyperthyroidism. The sequenced material came from blood. V usage is TRBV5-1 and J usage is TRBJ2-3; D uncertain. This CDR3 is CASSLVIADTQYF. The CDR3 nucleotides are TGCGCCAGCAGCTTGGTGATCGCAGATACGCAGTATTTT. The full variable domain, in which reference TRBV5-1 and TRBJ2-3 provide the parts outside the CDR3, is KAGVTQTPRYLIKTRGQQVTLSCSPISGHRSVSWYQQTPGQGLQFLFEYFSETQRNKGNFPGRFSGRQFSNSRSEMNVSTLELGDSALYLCASSLVIADTQYFGPGTRLTVL.